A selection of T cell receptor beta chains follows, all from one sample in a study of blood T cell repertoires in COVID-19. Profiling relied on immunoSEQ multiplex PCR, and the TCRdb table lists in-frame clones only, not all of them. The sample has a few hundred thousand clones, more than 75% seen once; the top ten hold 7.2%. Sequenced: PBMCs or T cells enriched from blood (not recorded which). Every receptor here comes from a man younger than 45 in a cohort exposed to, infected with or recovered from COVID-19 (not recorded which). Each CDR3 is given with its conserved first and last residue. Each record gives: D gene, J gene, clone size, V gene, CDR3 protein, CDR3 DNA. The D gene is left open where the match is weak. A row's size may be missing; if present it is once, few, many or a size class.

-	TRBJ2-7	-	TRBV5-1	CASKADSTYEQYF	TGCGCCAGCAAGGCGGATTCCACCTACGAGCAGTACTTC
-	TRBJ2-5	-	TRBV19	CASSSGSRETQYF	TGTGCCAGTAGTTCGGGGTCCCGCGAGACCCAGTACTTC
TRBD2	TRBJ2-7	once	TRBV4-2	CASSQEIAGSSYEQYF	TGTGCCAGCAGCCAAGAAATAGCGGGCTCCTCCTACGAGCAGTACTTC
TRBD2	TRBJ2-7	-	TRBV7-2	CASSLSWGSGMPYEQYF	TGTGCCAGCAGCTTATCATGGGGTAGCGGGATGCCCTACGAGCAGTACTTC
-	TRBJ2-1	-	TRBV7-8	CASSLVPGGGEQFF	TGTGCCAGCAGCTTAGTCCCCGGTGGAGGTGAGCAGTTCTTC
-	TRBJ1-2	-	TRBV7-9	CASSLGHRSLYGYTF	TGTGCCAGCAGCTTAGGTCACAGGAGTCTCTATGGCTACACCTTC
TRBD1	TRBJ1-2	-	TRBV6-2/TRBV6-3	CASSWDRYGYTF	TGTGCCAGCAGCTGGGACAGGTATGGCTACACCTTC
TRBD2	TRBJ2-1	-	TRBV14	CASSQTSGRYNEQFF	TGTGCCAGCAGCCAAACTAGCGGGCGGTACAATGAGCAGTTCTTC
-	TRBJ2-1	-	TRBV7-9	CASSFRYNEQFF	TGTGCCAGCAGCTTTCGGTACAATGAGCAGTTCTTC
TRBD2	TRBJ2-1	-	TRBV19	CASRGTSGRAGGGSQQFF	TGTGCCAGTAGGGGGACTAGCGGGAGGGCCGGCGGTGGTTCGCAGCAGTTCTTC
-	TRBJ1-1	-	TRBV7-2	CASSLATGQVRAFF	TGTGCCAGCAGCTTAGCGACAGGCCAAGTCAGAGCTTTCTTT
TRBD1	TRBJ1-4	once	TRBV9	CASSVGDRGLANEKLFF	TGTGCCAGCAGCGTAGGGGACAGGGGTTTGGCTAATGAAAAACTGTTTTTT
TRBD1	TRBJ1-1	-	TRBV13	CASSTLWTGRSTEAFF	TGTGCCAGCAGCACCCTCTGGACAGGGCGGAGCACTGAAGCTTTCTTT
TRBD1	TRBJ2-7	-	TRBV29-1	CSVGVQGAQYF	TGCAGCGTGGGGGTTCAGGGGGCGCAGTACTTC
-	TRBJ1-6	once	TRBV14	CASSQGSTGSPLHF	TGTGCCAGCAGCCAAGGGTCCACGGGTTCACCCCTCCACTTT
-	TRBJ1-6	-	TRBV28	CASSVQGPNSPLHF	TGTGCCAGCAGTGTACAGGGTCCTAATTCACCCCTCCACTTT
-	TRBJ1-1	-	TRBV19	CASYDLQGNTEAFF	TGTGCCAGCTATGACTTGCAGGGGAACACTGAAGCTTTCTTT
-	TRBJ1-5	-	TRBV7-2	CASSLQGNNQPQHF	TGTGCCAGCAGCTTACAGGGAAACAATCAGCCCCAGCATTTT
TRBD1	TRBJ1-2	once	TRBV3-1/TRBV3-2	CASSSGQFYGYTF	TGTGCCAGCAGCTCGGGACAGTTCTATGGCTACACCTTC
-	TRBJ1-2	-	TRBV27	CAIGTPPNYGYTF	TGTGCCATCGGGACACCTCCTAACTATGGCTACACCTTC
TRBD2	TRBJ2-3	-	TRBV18	CASSPVASGSLERTDTQYF	TGTGCCAGCTCACCAGTGGCTAGCGGGTCCCTAGAACGCACAGATACGCAGTATTTT
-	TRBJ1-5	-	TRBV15	CATSRDLGAGQPQHF	TGTGCCACCAGCAGAGATCTAGGGGCAGGGCAGCCCCAGCATTTT
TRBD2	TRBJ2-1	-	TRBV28	CASSFPSGRGSYNEQFF	TGTGCCAGCAGTTTCCCTAGCGGGCGAGGGTCCTACAATGAGCAGTTCTTC
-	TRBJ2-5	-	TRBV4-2	CASSQEWLGQQETQYF	TGTGCCAGCAGCCAAGAATGGCTGGGGCAACAAGAGACCCAGTACTTC
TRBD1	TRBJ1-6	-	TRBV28	CASRPFSGTAVNSPLHF	TGTGCCAGCAGGCCCTTCTCCGGGACAGCTGTAAATTCACCCCTCCACTTT
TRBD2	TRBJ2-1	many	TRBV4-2	CASKNAREGTYNEQFF	TGTGCCAGCAAAAATGCGCGGGAGGGCACCTACAATGAGCAGTTCTTC
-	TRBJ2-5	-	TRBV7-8	CASSSGIESQETQYF	TGTGCCAGCAGCTCCGGGATCGAATCCCAAGAGACCCAGTACTTC
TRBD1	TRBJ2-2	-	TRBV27	CASRRTGATPGELFF	TGTGCCAGCAGACGGACAGGGGCGACACCCGGGGAGCTGTTTTTT